Below are 8 T cell receptor beta chains sequenced from a single sample in a study of T cells in localized non-small cell lung cancer. Measured with immunoSEQ multiplex PCR; TCRdb has only the in-frame clones, and not every one. The sample holds approximately 4,500 clones, more than 25% seen once. Sequenced here: lung tumor tissue, sampled before any cancer treatment. The receptors here all came from a male donor aged 60 or over with stage I lung adenocarcinoma.

V and J are TRBV6-8 and TRBJ2-1; a possible D gene is TRBD1 (6 bases). The V and J ends lost 1 base and 9 bases respectively, with 16 bases between them. This CDR3 region has 15 residues. CDR1 and CDR2 from the germline V gene are MNHGY and SAAAGT. CDR3 protein: CASSYLTGQRGEQFF. CDR3 bases: TGTGCCAGCAGTTACTTAACTGGACAGAGAGGTGAGCAGTTCTTC.

This clone turned up a few times. The chain carries TRBV6-8 and TRBJ1-1; 7 bases align to TRBD1. Germline V lookup: CDR1 MNHGY, CDR2 SAAAGT. V shed 6 bases and J 6 bases; nucleotides not matched to a gene: 16. This CDR3 contains 16 residues. This CDR3 reads CASRVYTGQFYPEAFF. The CDR3 coding sequence is TGTGCCAGCAGAGTCTATACGGGACAGTTTTATCCTGAAGCTTTCTTT.

The sample holds a few counts of this clone. This rearrangement joins TRBV2 to TRBJ2-7; TRBD1 is a possible D gene (7 bases). The germline CDR1 and CDR2 sequences are SNHLY and FYNNEI. This CDR3 spans 13 amino acids. V dropped 7 bases and J dropped 9 bases, with 19 bases sitting between them. The CDR3 nucleotides read TGTGCCAGCACCCAAACCGGGACAGCGGGGCAGTACTTC. Protein sequence: CASTQTGTAGQYF.

This clone was counted only a few times. The chain recombines TRBV12-5 with TRBJ1-1; D remains ambiguous. V dropped 5 bases and J dropped 4 bases, with 17 bases sitting between them. This CDR3 contains 15 residues. Germline lookup yields CDR1 LGHNT and CDR2 FRNRAP. The CDR3, as DNA: TGTGCTAGTGGTCGCTCGACCGGCCAAACCACTGAAGCTTTCTTT. As protein: CASGRSTGQTTEAFF.

V is TRBV12-5 and J is TRBJ2-1, with 10 bases aligning to TRBD2. CDR3 length equals 16 residues. The V segment lost 5 bases and the J segment 2 bases; nucleotides outside the gene matches: 6. Germline loops: CDR1 LGHNT, CDR2 FRNRAP. CDR3 sequence: CASGLSGGSPYNEQFF. The CDR3 DNA sequence: TGTGCTAGTGGTCTTAGCGGGGGGAGCCCCTACAATGAGCAGTTCTTC.

The CDR3 reads CASSSGARLSNQPQHF. As DNA, the CDR3 is TGTGCCAGCTCGTCGGGGGCGCGGCTAAGCAATCAGCCCCAGCATTTT. The chain uses TRBV19 and TRBJ1-5; tentative D call: TRBD1 (6 bases). Germline V gives CDR1 LNHDA, CDR2 SQIVND (reference sequence). The CDR3 loop spans 16 amino acids. V was clipped by 9 bases and J by 1 base, with 19 bases between them.

V usage is TRBV9 and J usage is TRBJ1-2; D ambiguous. In germline, CDR1 is SGDLS, CDR2 YYNGEE. V was shortened by 4 bases and J by 4 bases, with 14 bases between the two germline ends. The CDR3 loop spans 14 amino acids. The CDR3 loop reads CASSSSPGFYGYTF. In nucleotides, the CDR3 is TGTGCCAGCAGCTCAAGTCCAGGCTTCTATGGCTACACCTTC.

The chain joins TRBV29-1 to TRBJ1-1; D call uncertain. V was pared by 6 bases and J by 0 bases, with 8 bases between. Germline V gene data show CDR1 as SQVTM and CDR2 as ANQGSEA. CDR3 size: 12 residues. DNA for the CDR3: TGCAGCGTATGGACGGTGAACACTGAAGCTTTCTTT. Translation: CSVWTVNTEAFF.